This T cell receptor (beta chain) was recovered during a study of CD8+CD57+ T cells in acquired aplastic anemia. This clonotype came up a few times. It was patients with CD8+CD57+ cell expansion by flow cytometry who were chosen for sequencing. Researchers used genomic DNA as the template to profile TCR beta VDJ and CDR3. TCRdb called the reads again in MiXCR, with one record for every CDR3 protein. The table shows more than 250,000 distinct CDR3 sequences, with roughly 80% occurring only once. CDR1 is LNHNV and CDR2 is YYDKDF in the germline V gene (reference sequence). V dropped 9 bases and J dropped 5 bases, with 15 bases sitting between them. The CDR3 extends over 13 amino acids.

This TCR was recovered from a human donor with aplastic anemia. Sequencing was carried out using sorted CD4+, CD8+, or CD8+CD57+ T cells (not recorded which) from PBMCs. The chain has TRBV15 and TRBJ2-3; D might be TRBD1 (5 bases). The CDR3 DNA reads as TGTGCCACTAGCCGGCAGGGTGAAGATACGCAGTATTTT. Translated: CATSRQGEDTQYF. Supplemented by reference TRBV15 and TRBJ2-3, the full variable domain reads DAMVIQNPRYQVTQFGKPVTLSCSQTLNHNVMYWYQQKSSQAPKLLFHYYDKDFNNEADTPDNFQSRRPNTSFCFLDIRSPGLGDTAMYLCATSRQGEDTQYFGPGTRLTVL.